The 3 T cell receptor beta chains below all came from one sample that was sequenced in a study of shared clonotypes between healthy human individuals. Sequencing used immunoSEQ multiplex PCR; TCRdb keeps in-frame clones, though not all of them. The sample consists of about a million clones, approximately 76% of them appearing once. Sequenced sample: memory CD4+ T cells sorted from blood. The subset denotes: CD45RA-negative fraction. The origin of the receptors is a man younger than 30 in good health.

J is TRBJ2-2 and V is TRBV5-1, with D tentatively TRBD1 (5 bases). V was pared by 3 bases and J by 4 bases, with 10 bases between. This CDR3 has 14 amino acids. The germline gives CDR1 SGHRS, CDR2 YFSETQ. The CDR3 nucleotides read TGCGCCAGCAGCTCGATGACAGCCACCGGGGAGCTGTTTTTT. Translation gives CASSSMTATGELFF.

This chain connects TRBV18 to TRBJ2-7; possibly TRBD1 for D (6 bases). Trimming left V 3 bases short and J 5 bases short, with 14 bases between. The CDR3 length is 14 residues. CDR1 and CDR2 (germline): KGHSH, LQKENI. The CDR3 reads CASSPGAGADEQYF. The CDR3, as DNA: TGTGCCAGCTCACCGGGGGCAGGTGCCGACGAGCAGTACTTC.

The sample holds a few counts of this clone. The genes are TRBV29-1 and TRBJ1-3, with no clear D. Germline CDR1 is SQVTM and CDR2 is ANQGSEA. V dropped 7 bases and J dropped 3 bases, with 7 bases sitting between them. The CDR3 length is 11 residues. The CDR3 nucleotides read TGCAGCGCTCCCAATGGAAACACCATATATTTT. It specifies CSAPNGNTIYF.